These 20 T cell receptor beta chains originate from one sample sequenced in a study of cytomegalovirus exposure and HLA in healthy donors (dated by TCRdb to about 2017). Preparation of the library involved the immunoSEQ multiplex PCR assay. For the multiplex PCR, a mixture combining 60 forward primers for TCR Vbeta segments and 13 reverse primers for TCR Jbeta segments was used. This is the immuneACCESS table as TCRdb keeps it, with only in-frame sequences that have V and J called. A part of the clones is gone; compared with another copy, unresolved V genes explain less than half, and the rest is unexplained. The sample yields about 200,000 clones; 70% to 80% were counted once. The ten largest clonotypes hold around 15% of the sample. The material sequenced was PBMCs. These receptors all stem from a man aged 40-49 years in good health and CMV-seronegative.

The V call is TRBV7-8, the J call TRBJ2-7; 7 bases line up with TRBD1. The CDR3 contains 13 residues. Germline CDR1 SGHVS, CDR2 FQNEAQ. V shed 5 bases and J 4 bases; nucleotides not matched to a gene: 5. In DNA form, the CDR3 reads TGTGCCAGCAGCGTGGACAGGACTTACGAGCAGTACTTC. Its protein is CASSVDRTYEQYF.

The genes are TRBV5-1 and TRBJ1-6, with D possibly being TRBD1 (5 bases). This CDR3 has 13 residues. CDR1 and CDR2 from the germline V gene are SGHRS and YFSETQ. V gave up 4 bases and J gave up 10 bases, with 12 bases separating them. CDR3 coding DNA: TGCGCCAGCAGCCAAGGGGTCGGGTCACCCCTCCACTTT. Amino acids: CASSQGVGSPLHF.

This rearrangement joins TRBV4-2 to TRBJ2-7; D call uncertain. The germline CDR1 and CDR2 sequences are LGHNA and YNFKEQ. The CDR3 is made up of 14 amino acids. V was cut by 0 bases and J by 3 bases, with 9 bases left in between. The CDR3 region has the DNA TGTGCCAGCAGCCAAGAGGAGTCGAACTACGAGCAGTACTTC. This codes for CASSQEESNYEQYF.

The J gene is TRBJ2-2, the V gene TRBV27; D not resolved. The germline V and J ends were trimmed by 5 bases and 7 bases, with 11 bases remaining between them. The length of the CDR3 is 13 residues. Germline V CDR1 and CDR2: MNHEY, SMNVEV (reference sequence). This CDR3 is CASSIPTYGELFF. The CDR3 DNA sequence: TGTGCCAGCAGTATCCCTACTTACGGGGAGCTGTTTTTT.

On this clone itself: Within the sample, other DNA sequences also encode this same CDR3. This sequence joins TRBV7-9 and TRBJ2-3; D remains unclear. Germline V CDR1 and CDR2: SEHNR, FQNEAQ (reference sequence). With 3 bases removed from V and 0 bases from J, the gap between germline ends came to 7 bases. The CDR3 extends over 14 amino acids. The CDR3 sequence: CASSLSTSTDTQYF. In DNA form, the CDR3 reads TGTGCCAGCAGCTTGTCAACTAGCACAGATACGCAGTATTTT.

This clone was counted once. CDR3: CASSLSGSPVTDTQYF. The CDR3 DNA sequence: TGCGCCAGCAGCTTGAGCGGGTCCCCAGTCACAGATACGCAGTATTTT. The chain joins TRBV5-1 to TRBJ2-3; the D gene is possibly TRBD2 (6 bases). The V end lost 1 base, the J end lost 2 bases, and 14 bases lay between the germline ends. Per the germline V gene, CDR1 is SGHRS and CDR2 is YFSETQ. CDR3 length: 16 residues.

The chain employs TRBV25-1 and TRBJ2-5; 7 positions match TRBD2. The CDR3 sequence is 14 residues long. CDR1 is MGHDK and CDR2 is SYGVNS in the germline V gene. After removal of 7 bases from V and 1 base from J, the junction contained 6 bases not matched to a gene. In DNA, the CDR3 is TGTGCCAGCAATCCCGGGACTATCCAAGAGACCCAGTACTTC. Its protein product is CASNPGTIQETQYF.

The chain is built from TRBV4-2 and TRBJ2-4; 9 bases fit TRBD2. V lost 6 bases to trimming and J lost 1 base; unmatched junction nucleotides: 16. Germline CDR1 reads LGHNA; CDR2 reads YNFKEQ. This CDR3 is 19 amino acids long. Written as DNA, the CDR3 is TGTGCCAGCAGTCCGGGTAGCGGGAGTGGGGGGAATGCCAAAAACATTCAGTACTTC. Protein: CASSPGSGSGGNAKNIQYF.

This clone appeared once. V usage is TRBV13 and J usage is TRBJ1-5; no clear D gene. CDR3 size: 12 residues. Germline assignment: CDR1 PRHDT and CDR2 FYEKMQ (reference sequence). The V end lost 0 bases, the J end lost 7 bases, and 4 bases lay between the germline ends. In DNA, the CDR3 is TGTGCCAGCAGCTTAGGTATCCAGCCCCAGCATTTT. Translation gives CASSLGIQPQHF.

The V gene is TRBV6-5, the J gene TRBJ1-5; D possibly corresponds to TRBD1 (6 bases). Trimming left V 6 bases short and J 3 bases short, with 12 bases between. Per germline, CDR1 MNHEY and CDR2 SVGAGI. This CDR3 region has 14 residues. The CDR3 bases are TGTGCCAGCAGAGATACAGGGTTCAATCAGCCCCAGCATTTT. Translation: CASRDTGFNQPQHF.

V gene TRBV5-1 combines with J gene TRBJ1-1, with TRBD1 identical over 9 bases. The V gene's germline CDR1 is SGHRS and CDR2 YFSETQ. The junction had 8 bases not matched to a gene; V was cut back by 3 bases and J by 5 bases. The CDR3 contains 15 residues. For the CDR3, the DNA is TGCGCCAGCAGCTGGGCCGGGACAGGGCGGACTGAAGCTTTCTTT. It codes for CASSWAGTGRTEAFF.

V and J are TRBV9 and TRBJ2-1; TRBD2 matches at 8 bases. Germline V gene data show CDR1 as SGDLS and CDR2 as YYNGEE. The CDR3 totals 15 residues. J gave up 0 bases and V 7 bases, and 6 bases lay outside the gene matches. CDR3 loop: CASAAGGGSYNEQFF. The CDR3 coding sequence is TGTGCCAGCGCCGCGGGGGGCGGCTCCTACAATGAGCAGTTCTTC.

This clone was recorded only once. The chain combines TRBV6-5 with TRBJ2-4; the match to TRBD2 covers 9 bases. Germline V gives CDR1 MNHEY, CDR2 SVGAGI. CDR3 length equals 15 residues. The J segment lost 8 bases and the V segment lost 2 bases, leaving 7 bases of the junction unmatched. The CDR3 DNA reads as TGTGCCAGCAGTTACGGGAGTAGCGGGAGATACATTCAGTACTTC. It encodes CASSYGSSGRYIQYF.

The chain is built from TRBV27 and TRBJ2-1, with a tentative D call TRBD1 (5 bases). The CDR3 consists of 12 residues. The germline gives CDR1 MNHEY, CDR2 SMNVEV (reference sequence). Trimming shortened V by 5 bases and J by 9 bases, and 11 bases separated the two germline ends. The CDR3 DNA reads TGTGCCAGCAGTCCTCAGGGTAGTGAGCAGTTCTTC. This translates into CASSPQGSEQFF.

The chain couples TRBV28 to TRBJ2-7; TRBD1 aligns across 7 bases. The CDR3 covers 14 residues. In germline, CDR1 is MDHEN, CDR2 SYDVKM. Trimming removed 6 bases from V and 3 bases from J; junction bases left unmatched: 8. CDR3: CASSHRGQNYEQYF. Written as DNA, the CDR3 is TGTGCCAGCAGCCACAGGGGCCAGAACTACGAGCAGTACTTC. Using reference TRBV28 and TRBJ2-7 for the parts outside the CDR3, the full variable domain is DVKVTQSSRYLVKRTGEKVFLECVQDMDHENMFWYRQDPGLGLRLIYFSYDVKMKEKGDIPEGYSVSREKKERFSLILESASTNQTSMYLCASSHRGQNYEQYFGPGTRLTVT.

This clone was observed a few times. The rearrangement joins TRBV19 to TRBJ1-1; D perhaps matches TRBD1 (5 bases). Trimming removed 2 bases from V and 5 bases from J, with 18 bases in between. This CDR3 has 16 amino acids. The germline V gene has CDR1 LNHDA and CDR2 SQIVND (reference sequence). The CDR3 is CASSIPRGKGRTEAFF. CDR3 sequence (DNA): TGTGCCAGTAGTATACCTCGGGGGAAAGGGAGAACTGAAGCTTTCTTT.

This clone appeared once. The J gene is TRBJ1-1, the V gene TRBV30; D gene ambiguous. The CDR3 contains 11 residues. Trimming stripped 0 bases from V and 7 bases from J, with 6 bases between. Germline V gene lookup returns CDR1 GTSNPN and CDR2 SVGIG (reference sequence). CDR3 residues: CAWSVGDEAFF. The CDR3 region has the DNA TGTGCCTGGAGTGTAGGAGATGAAGCTTTCTTT.

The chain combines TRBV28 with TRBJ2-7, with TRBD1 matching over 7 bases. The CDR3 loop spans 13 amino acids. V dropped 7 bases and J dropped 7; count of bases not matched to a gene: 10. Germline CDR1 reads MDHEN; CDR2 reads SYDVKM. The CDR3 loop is CASKGARWGEQYF. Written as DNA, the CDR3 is TGTGCCAGCAAGGGGGCGCGTTGGGGGGAGCAGTACTTC.

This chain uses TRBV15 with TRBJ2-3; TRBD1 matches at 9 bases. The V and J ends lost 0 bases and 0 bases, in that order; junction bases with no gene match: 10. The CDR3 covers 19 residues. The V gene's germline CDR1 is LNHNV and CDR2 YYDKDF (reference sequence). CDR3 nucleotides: TGTGCCACCAGCAGAGATAGGGACAGGGCGCCCTTGAGCACAGATACGCAGTATTTT. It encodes CATSRDRDRAPLSTDTQYF.

The CDR3 DNA is TGTGCCAGCTCCCGGGAGTTCCAAGAGACCCAGTACTTC. Protein: CASSREFQETQYF. The genes are TRBV18 and TRBJ2-5; D perhaps matches TRBD2 (6 bases). Germline CDR1 KGHSH, CDR2 LQKENI. The V and J ends lost 6 bases and 1 base respectively, with 9 bases between them. The CDR3 has 13 amino acids.